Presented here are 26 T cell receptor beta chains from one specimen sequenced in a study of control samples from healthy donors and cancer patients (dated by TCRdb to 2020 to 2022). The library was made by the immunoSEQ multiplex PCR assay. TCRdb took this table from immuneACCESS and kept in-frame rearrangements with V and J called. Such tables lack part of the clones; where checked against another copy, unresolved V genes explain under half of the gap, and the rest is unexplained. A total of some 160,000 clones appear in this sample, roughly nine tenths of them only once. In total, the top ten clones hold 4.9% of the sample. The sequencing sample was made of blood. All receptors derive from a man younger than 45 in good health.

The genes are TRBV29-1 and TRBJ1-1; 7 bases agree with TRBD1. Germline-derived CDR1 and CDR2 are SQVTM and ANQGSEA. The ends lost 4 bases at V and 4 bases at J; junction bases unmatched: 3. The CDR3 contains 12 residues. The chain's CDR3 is CSVVYRGTEAFF. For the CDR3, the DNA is TGCAGCGTTGTCTACAGGGGCACTGAAGCTTTCTTT.

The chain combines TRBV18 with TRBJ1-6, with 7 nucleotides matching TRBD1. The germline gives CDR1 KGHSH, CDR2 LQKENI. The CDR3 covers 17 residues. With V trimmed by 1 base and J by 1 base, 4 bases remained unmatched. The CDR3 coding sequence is TGTGCCAGCTCACCACAGGGGGCCGATTCCTATAATTCACCCCTCCACTTT. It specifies CASSPQGADSYNSPLHF.

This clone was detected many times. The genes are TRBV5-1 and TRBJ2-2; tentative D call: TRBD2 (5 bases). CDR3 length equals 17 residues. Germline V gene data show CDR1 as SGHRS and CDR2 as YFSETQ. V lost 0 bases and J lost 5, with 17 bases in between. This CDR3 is CASSLGSAGRGTGELFF. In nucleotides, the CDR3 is TGCGCCAGCAGCTTGGGTTCGGCGGGTCGAGGAACCGGGGAGCTGTTTTTT.

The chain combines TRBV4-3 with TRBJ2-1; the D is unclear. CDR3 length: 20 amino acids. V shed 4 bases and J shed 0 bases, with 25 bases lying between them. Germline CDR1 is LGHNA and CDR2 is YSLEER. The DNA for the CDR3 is TGCGCCAGCAGCCCCCGCCTTGCGTGGTCGGCGGCTAGCTCCTACAATGAGCAGTTCTTC. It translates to CASSPRLAWSAASSYNEQFF.

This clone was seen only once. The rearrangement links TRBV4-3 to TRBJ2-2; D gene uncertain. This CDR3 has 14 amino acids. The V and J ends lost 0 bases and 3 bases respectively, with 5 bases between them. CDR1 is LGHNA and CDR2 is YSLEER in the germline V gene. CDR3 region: CASSQDGDTGELFF. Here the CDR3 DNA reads TGCGCCAGCAGCCAAGATGGGGACACCGGGGAGCTGTTTTTT.

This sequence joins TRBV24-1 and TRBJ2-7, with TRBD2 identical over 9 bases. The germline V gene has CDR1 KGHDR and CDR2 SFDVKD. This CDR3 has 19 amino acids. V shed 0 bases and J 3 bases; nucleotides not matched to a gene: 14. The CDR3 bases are TGTGCCACCAGTGATTTGAGCCCCGGGGCGGGAGGGCTTCTCTACGAGCAGTACTTC. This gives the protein CATSDLSPGAGGLLYEQYF.

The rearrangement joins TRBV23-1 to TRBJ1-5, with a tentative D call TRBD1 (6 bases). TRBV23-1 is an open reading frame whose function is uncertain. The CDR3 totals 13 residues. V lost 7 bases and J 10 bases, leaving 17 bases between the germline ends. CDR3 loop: CASIKGEVGPQHF. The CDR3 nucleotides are TGCGCCAGCATTAAGGGGGAGGTTGGACCCCAGCATTTT.

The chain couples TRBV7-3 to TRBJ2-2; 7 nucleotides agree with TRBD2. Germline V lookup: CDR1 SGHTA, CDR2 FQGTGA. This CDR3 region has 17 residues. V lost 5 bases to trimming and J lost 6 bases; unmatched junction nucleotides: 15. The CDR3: CASSPGLAGVRAGELFF. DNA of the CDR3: TGTGCCAGCAGCCCCGGCCTCGCGGGAGTACGGGCCGGGGAGCTGTTTTTT. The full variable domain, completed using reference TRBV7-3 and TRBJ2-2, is GAGVSQTPSNKVTEKGKYVELRCDPISGHTALYWYRQSLGQGPEFLIYFQGTGAADDSGLPNDRFFAVRPEGSVSTLKIQRTERGDSAVYLCASSPGLAGVRAGELFFGEGSRLTVL.

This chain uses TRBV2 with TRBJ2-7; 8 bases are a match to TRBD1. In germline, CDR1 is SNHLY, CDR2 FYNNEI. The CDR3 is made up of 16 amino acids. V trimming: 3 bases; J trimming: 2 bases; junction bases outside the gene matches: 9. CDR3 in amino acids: CASSDLDRARAYEQYF. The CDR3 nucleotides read TGTGCCAGCAGTGATTTGGACAGGGCTAGAGCCTACGAGCAGTACTTC.

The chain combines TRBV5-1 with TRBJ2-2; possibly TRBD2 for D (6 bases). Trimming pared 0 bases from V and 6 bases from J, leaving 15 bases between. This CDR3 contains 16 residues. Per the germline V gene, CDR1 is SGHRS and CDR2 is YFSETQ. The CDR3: CASSLAVGGTAGELFF. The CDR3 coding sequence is TGCGCCAGCAGCTTGGCCGTCGGGGGAACGGCCGGGGAGCTGTTTTTT.

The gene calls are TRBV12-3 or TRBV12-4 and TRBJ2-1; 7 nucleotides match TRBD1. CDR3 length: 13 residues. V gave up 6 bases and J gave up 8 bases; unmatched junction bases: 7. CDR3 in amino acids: CASRGDRVDEQFF. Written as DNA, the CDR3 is TGTGCCAGCAGGGGGGACAGAGTTGATGAGCAGTTCTTC.

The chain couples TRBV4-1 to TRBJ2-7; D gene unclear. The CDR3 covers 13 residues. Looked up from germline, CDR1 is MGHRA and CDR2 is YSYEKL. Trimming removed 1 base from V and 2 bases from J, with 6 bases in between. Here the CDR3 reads CASSQVGTYEQYF. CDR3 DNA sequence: TGCGCCAGCAGCCAAGTAGGCACCTACGAGCAGTACTTC.

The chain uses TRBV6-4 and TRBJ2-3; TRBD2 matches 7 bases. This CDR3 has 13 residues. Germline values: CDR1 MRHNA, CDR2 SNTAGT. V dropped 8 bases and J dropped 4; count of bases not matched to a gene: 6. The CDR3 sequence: CASAREDSDTQYF. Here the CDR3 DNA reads TGTGCCAGCGCCCGGGAGGATTCAGATACGCAGTATTTT.

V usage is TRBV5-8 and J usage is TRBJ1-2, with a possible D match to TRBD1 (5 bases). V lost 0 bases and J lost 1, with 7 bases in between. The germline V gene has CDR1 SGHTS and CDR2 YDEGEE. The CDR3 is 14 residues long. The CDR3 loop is CASSLGGSNYGYTF. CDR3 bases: TGTGCCAGCAGCTTGGGGGGGAGTAACTATGGCTACACCTTC. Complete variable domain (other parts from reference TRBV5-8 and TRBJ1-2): EAGVTQSPTHLIKTRGQQATLRCSPISGHTSVYWYQQALGLGLQFLLWYDEGEERNRGNFPPRFSGRQFPNYSSELNVNALELEDSALYLCASSLGGSNYGYTFGSGTRLTVV.

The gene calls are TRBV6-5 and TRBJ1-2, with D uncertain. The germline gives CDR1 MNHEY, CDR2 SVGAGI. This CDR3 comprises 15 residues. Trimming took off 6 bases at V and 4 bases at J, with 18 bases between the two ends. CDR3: CASRQQRTVFYGYTF. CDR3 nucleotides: TGTGCCAGCAGACAACAACGGACCGTGTTCTATGGCTACACCTTC.

DNA of the CDR3: TGTGCCAGCAGTTCTAAACACACAAGAGCACGCAATGAGCAGTTCTTC. Translating gives CASSSKHTRARNEQFF. This chain links TRBV6-2 or TRBV6-3 with TRBJ2-1; D is uncertain. Trimming removed 4 bases from V and 6 bases from J, with 19 bases in between. Germline V gene data show CDR1 as MNHEY and CDR2 as SVGEGT. The CDR3 length is 16 residues.

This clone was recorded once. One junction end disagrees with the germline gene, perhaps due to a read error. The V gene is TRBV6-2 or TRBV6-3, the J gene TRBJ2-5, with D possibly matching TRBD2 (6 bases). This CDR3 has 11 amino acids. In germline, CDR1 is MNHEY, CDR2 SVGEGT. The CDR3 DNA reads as TGTGCCAGCAGTTACCCTAGCGAGGGGCACTTC. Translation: CASSYPSEGHF.

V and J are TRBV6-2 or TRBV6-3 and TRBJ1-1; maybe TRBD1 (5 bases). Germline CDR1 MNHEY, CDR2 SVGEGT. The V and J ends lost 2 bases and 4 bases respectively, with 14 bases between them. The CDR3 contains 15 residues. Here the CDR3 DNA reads TGTGCCAGCAGTTACGGCGGGGCCGGGGGCACTGAAGCTTTCTTT. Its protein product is CASSYGGAGGTEAFF.

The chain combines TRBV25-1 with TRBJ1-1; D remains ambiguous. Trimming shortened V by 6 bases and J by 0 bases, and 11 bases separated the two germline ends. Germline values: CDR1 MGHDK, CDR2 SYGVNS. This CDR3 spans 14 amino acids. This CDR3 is CASSRTGMNTEAFF. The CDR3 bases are TGTGCCAGCAGCCGGACCGGGATGAACACTGAAGCTTTCTTT.

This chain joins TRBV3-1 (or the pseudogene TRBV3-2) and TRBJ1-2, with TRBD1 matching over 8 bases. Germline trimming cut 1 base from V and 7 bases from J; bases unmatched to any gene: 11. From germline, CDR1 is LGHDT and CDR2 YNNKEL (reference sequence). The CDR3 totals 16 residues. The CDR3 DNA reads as TGTGCCAGCAGCCAAGGCCCTTCAGGGGGCGCGGGTGGCTACACCTTC. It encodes CASSQGPSGGAGGYTF.

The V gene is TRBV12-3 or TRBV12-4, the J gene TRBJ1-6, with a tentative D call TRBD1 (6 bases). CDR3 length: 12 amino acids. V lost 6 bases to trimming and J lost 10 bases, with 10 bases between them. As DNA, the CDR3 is TGTGCCAGCAGACAGGGTTGGTCACCCCTCCACTTT. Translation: CASRQGWSPLHF.

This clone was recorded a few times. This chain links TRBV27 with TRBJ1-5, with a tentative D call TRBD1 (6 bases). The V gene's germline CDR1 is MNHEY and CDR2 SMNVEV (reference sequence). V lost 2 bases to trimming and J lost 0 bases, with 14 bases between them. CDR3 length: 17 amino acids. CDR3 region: CASSLTTGPYSNQPQHF. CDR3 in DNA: TGTGCCAGCAGTTTAACCACAGGGCCCTATAGCAATCAGCCCCAGCATTTT.

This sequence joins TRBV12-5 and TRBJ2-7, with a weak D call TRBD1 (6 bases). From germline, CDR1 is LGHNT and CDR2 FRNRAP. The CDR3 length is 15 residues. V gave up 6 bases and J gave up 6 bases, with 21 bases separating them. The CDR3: CASGQQGFPTLEQYF. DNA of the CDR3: TGTGCTAGTGGCCAACAGGGTTTCCCCACCCTCGAGCAGTACTTC. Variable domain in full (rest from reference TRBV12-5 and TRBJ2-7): DARVTQTPRHKVTEMGQEVTMRCQPILGHNTVFWYRQTMMQGLELLAYFRNRAPLDDSGMPKDRFSAEMPDATLATLKIQPSEPRDSAVYFCASGQQGFPTLEQYFGPGTRLTVT.

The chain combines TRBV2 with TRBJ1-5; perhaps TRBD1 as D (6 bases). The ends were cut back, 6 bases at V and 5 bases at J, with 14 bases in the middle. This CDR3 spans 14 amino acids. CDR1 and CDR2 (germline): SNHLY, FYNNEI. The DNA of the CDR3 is TGTGCCAGCAGGGCGATTAACAGGGATCAGCCCCAGCATTTT. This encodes CASRAINRDQPQHF.

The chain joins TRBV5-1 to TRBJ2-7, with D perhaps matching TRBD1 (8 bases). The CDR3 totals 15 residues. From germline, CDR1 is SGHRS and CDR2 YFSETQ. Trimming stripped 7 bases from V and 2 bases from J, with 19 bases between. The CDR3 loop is CASATRGDRPYEQYF. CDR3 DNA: TGCGCCAGCGCTACCCGGGGGGACAGGCCCTACGAGCAGTACTTC.

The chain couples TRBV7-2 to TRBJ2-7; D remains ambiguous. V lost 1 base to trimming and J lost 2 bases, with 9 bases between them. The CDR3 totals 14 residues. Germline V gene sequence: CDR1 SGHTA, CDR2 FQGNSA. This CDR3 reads CASSLGVRAYEQYF. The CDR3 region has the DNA TGTGCCAGCAGCTTAGGTGTCAGAGCCTACGAGCAGTACTTC.